These 12 T cell receptor beta chains came from one sample sequenced in a study of blood T cell repertoires in COVID-19. Assay: immunoSEQ multiplex PCR; the TCRdb copy retains only in-frame clones and omits some. The table lists some 43,000 clones, around 82% of them singletons. Sequenced input: peripheral blood. These receptor sequences come from a man aged 35-49 years with active or convalescent COVID-19.

V is TRBV16 and J is TRBJ2-2, with 7 positions matching TRBD2. In germline, CDR1 is KGHSY, CDR2 FQNENV. The CDR3 is 16 amino acids. Trimming at V came to 1 base and at J to 7 bases, leaving 9 bases not matched to a gene. CDR3 amino acids: CASSQLSSGVNGELFF. The CDR3 DNA is TGTGCCAGCAGCCAATTATCGAGCGGGGTGAACGGGGAGCTGTTTTTT.

The chain combines TRBV3-1 (or the pseudogene TRBV3-2) with TRBJ1-4; 8 bases fit TRBD1. V gave up 6 bases and J gave up 5 bases; unmatched junction bases: 5. The CDR3 loop spans 14 amino acids. Germline V gives CDR1 LGHDT, CDR2 YNNKEL (reference sequence). The CDR3 nucleotides read TGTGCCAGCAGTCCGAGGACAGGGAATGAAAAACTGTTTTTT. Translating it yields CASSPRTGNEKLFF.

The chain combines TRBV19 with TRBJ1-2; D ambiguous. V lost 4 bases, J lost 4 bases, and 7 bases lay in between. CDR3 length: 12 amino acids. Germline-derived CDR1 and CDR2 are LNHDA and SQIVND (reference sequence). The CDR3 DNA reads as TGTGCCAGTAGTAAATCAGGCTATGGCTACACCTTC. This translates into CASSKSGYGYTF.

The rearrangement links TRBV27 to TRBJ1-1; no clear D gene. Germline-derived CDR1 and CDR2 are MNHEY and SMNVEV (reference sequence). V lost 2 bases, J lost 10 bases, and 11 bases lay in between. The CDR3 has 12 residues. CDR3 DNA sequence: TGTGCCAGCAGTTTAGACCGCGGTCGAGCTTTCTTT. Translation gives CASSLDRGRAFF.

In DNA form, the CDR3 reads TGCGCCAGCAGCCAAGGCGGGCCTAGGACTAGTAACGAGACCCAGTACTTC. It specifies CASSQGGPRTSNETQYF. The chain employs TRBV4-3 and TRBJ2-5; 7 positions match TRBD2. The CDR3 is 17 residues long. The germline CDR1 and CDR2 sequences are LGHNA and YSLEER. J was trimmed by 5 bases and V by 1 base; bases with no gene match: 13.

This clone has just a few counts. The chain employs TRBV19 and TRBJ1-2; 8 positions agree with TRBD1. Germline V gene lookup returns CDR1 LNHDA and CDR2 SQIVND (reference sequence). This CDR3 is 14 amino acids long. V lost 7 bases and J lost 8; bases outside the gene matches: 12. The CDR3 DNA reads as TGTGCCAGTAAGGAGACAGGGGATAAGGGCGGCTACACCTTC. This gives the protein CASKETGDKGGYTF.

V is TRBV5-1 and J is TRBJ2-5, with TRBD1 identical over 9 bases. J was trimmed by 4 bases and V by 6 bases; bases with no gene match: 10. The CDR3 spans 15 residues. Germline CDR1 is SGHRS and CDR2 is YFSETQ. DNA of the CDR3: TGCGCCAGCACTCCTCTACAGGGGGCTCCAGAGACCCAGTACTTC. It encodes CASTPLQGAPETQYF. The complete variable domain, with remaining parts taken from reference TRBV5-1 and TRBJ2-5, reads KAGVTQTPRYLIKTRGQQVTLSCSPISGHRSVSWYQQTPGQGLQFLFEYFSETQRNKGNFPGRFSGRQFSNSRSEMNVSTLELGDSALYLCASTPLQGAPETQYFGPGTRLLVL.

This chain uses TRBV6-1 with TRBJ1-2; D not certain. The germline CDR1 and CDR2 sequences are MNHNS and SASEGT. The CDR3 loop spans 13 amino acids. V shed 3 bases and J shed 7 bases, with 12 bases lying between them. The CDR3: CASSDPTYPGYTF. Written as DNA, the CDR3 is TGTGCCAGCAGTGATCCCACCTACCCTGGCTACACCTTC.

The chain uses TRBV29-1 and TRBJ1-2; a possible D gene is TRBD1 (5 bases). This CDR3 spans 12 amino acids. Trimming left V 6 bases short and J 4 bases short, with 12 bases between. The germline CDR1 and CDR2 sequences are SQVTM and ANQGSEA. The CDR3 DNA is TGCAGCGTCCCCTCGGGGGGCTATGGCTACACCTTC. This translates into CSVPSGGYGYTF.

This clone was seen once. The chain recombines TRBV30 with TRBJ1-1; tentative D call: TRBD1 (5 bases). Germline V lookup: CDR1 GTSNPN, CDR2 SVGIG (reference sequence). V was pared by 4 bases and J by 6 bases, with 12 bases between. The CDR3 is 12 amino acids. DNA for the CDR3: TGTGCCTGGAACGGGGGAAGATCTGAAGCTTTCTTT. Protein: CAWNGGRSEAFF.

This rearrangement joins TRBV5-6 to TRBJ1-1; no definite D call. The CDR3 has 13 residues. Deletions cut 5 bases from V and 7 bases from J, with 15 bases between. CDR1 is SGHDT, CDR2 YYEEEE, per germline. CDR3 region: CASSFSGVLEAFF. DNA for the CDR3: TGTGCCAGCAGTTTTTCCGGGGTCCTTGAAGCTTTCTTT.

This rearrangement joins TRBV30 to TRBJ1-2, with TRBD1 as a possible D gene (6 bases). V gave up 1 base and J gave up 4 bases, with 10 bases separating them. The CDR3 spans 13 residues. The germline V gene has CDR1 GTSNPN and CDR2 SVGIG (reference sequence). The CDR3 sequence is CAWSEGGGYGYTF. DNA for the CDR3: TGTGCCTGGAGTGAGGGAGGGGGCTATGGCTACACCTTC.